A single sample gave rise to the 13 T cell receptor beta chains below, sequenced in a study of blood T cell repertoires in COVID-19. Measured with immunoSEQ multiplex PCR; TCRdb has only the in-frame clones, and not every one. The sample records around 260,000 clones, approximately 83% being singletons. Sequenced: peripheral blood. The receptors come from a person aged 65-85 years with COVID-19, enrolled during active disease.

V usage is TRBV19 and J usage is TRBJ1-2, with a tentative D call TRBD1 (6 bases). The V gene's germline CDR1 is LNHDA and CDR2 SQIVND (reference sequence). The ends were cut back, 4 bases at V and 8 bases at J, with 23 bases in the middle. The CDR3 runs 16 residues. This CDR3 reads CASSKEGQTYIRGYTF. In nucleotides, the CDR3 is TGTGCCAGTAGTAAAGAAGGACAGACCTATATACGAGGCTACACCTTC.

Of note for this clone: This same CDR3 is encoded by further DNA sequences in the sample. The chain links TRBV27 to TRBJ1-6, with D perhaps matching TRBD1 (6 bases). The length of the CDR3 is 14 residues. The germline V and J ends were trimmed by 3 bases and 10 bases, with 13 bases remaining between them. Germline assignment: CDR1 MNHEY and CDR2 SMNVEV (reference sequence). The CDR3 coding sequence is TGTGCCAGCAGTTTCAGGGGTGGTAACTCACCCCTCCACTTT. It translates to CASSFRGGNSPLHF.

V is TRBV6-4 and J is TRBJ2-2; the D is unclear. The CDR3 sequence is 13 residues long. The germline V gene has CDR1 MRHNA and CDR2 SNTAGT. Trimming stripped 6 bases from V and 5 bases from J, with 10 bases between. The CDR3 nucleotides are TGTGCCAGCAGCCGGGTCCAGACCGGGGAGCTGTTTTTT. It encodes CASSRVQTGELFF.

The chain uses TRBV7-8 and TRBJ1-5; 11 positions agree with TRBD1. CDR1 is SGHVS and CDR2 is FQNEAQ in the germline V gene. The CDR3 has 15 amino acids. V lost 5 bases and J lost 6; bases outside the gene matches: 6. CDR3 sequence (DNA): TGTGCCAGCAGCGATGGGACAGGGGGGGGTCAGCCCCAGCATTTT. Its translation is CASSDGTGGGQPQHF. Full variable domain (rest looked up from reference TRBV7-8 and TRBJ1-5): GAGVSQSPRYKVAKRGQDVALRCDPISGHVSLFWYQQALGQGPEFLTYFQNEAQLDKSGLPSDRFFAERPEGSVSTLKIQRTQQEDSAVYLCASSDGTGGGQPQHFGDGTRLSIL.

The chain uses TRBV7-2 and TRBJ2-3, with 8 nucleotides matching TRBD2. Germline V gene lookup returns CDR1 SGHTA and CDR2 FQGNSA. J lost 3 bases, V lost 7 bases, and 9 bases had no gene match. This CDR3 comprises 15 residues. The CDR3 here is CASKAGGRLTDTQYF. For the CDR3, the DNA is TGTGCCAGCAAGGCGGGGGGCCGGCTGACAGATACGCAGTATTTT.

The genes are TRBV27 and TRBJ1-5; weak D call: TRBD1 (5 bases). Germline V lookup: CDR1 MNHEY, CDR2 SMNVEV (reference sequence). V lost 4 bases, J lost 7 bases, and 11 bases lay in between. The CDR3 has 13 residues. The CDR3 DNA sequence: TGTGCCAGCAGTTCCAGGGAACGACAGCCCCAGCATTTT. Its protein product is CASSSRERQPQHF.

The V call is TRBV12-3 or TRBV12-4, the J call TRBJ1-1, with D unclear. Trimming took 6 bases from V and 0 from J, leaving 8 bases between them. This CDR3 contains 13 residues. The CDR3 protein is CASSLLMNTEAFF. The CDR3 bases are TGTGCCAGCAGCCTTCTTATGAACACTGAAGCTTTCTTT.

The chain combines TRBV6-1 with TRBJ1-1; D gene unclear. Per germline, CDR1 MNHNS and CDR2 SASEGT. The CDR3 covers 15 residues. V lost 3 bases to trimming and J lost 3 bases, with 14 bases between them. CDR3 residues: CASSDVIAGYTEAFF. CDR3 DNA sequence: TGTGCCAGCAGTGATGTTATCGCGGGATACACTGAAGCTTTCTTT.

The chain links TRBV2 to TRBJ2-7; 14 nucleotides line up with TRBD2. Germline CDR1 is SNHLY and CDR2 is FYNNEI. The V segment lost 6 bases and the J segment 12 bases; nucleotides outside the gene matches: 13. This CDR3 has 15 amino acids. The CDR3 nucleotides read TGTGCCAGCAGACACGGGACTAGCGGGGGACCCGTCGGGTACTTC. It codes for CASRHGTSGGPVGYF.

The chain uses TRBV9 and TRBJ2-3; maybe TRBD1 (7 bases). The CDR3 loop spans 16 amino acids. V was pared by 1 base and J by 3 bases, with 15 bases between. CDR1 and CDR2 from the germline V gene are SGDLS and YYNGEE. CDR3 nucleotides: TGTGCCAGCAGCGTAAGCAATGCAGGGGGGACAGATACGCAGTATTTT. It yields the protein CASSVSNAGGTDTQYF.

This clone has just a few counts. The chain recombines TRBV3-1 (or the pseudogene TRBV3-2) with TRBJ2-5; 7 bases are a match to TRBD1. The J segment lost 2 bases and the V segment lost 0 bases, leaving 6 bases of the junction unmatched. The V gene's germline CDR1 is LGHDT and CDR2 YNNKEL (reference sequence). CDR3 length: 16 amino acids. The CDR3 here is CASSQDLGTAQETQYF. Here the CDR3 DNA reads TGTGCCAGCAGCCAAGATCTCGGGACAGCGCAAGAGACCCAGTACTTC.

V gene TRBV6-2 or TRBV6-3 combines with J gene TRBJ1-6; TRBD1 matches 11 bases. The CDR3 has 15 residues. CDR1 and CDR2 (germline): MNHEY, SVGEGT. The V segment lost 6 bases and the J segment 10 bases; nucleotides outside the gene matches: 8. The CDR3 loop reads CASSSRTGGYSPLHF. As DNA, the CDR3 is TGTGCCAGCAGCTCTCGGACAGGGGGCTACTCACCCCTCCACTTT.

The chain couples TRBV5-1 to TRBJ2-1, with TRBD2 matching over 11 bases. The CDR3 consists of 14 residues. V lost 4 bases and J lost 5; bases outside the gene matches: 2. In germline, CDR1 is SGHRS, CDR2 YFSETQ. The CDR3: CASSPGLADNEQFF. The DNA of the CDR3 is TGCGCCAGCAGCCCGGGACTAGCGGACAATGAGCAGTTCTTC.